This TCR beta chain comes out of a study of OX40 agonist ivuxolimab in advanced cancers. Findings and limits, study-wide: CD8+ T cells showed, on average, more clonal expansion than CD4+ cells.

Germline values: CDR1 SGHRS, CDR2 YFSETQ. This CDR3 comprises 16 residues. V dropped 0 bases and J dropped 6 bases, with 16 bases sitting between them. Sequencing was performed with immunoSEQ multiplex PCR; in TCRdb, only in-frame clones are kept and a portion is missing. The sample carries about 76,000 clones, around 84% recorded once. Concerning this clone itself: Its specificity is unknown.

The source of this sequence is an adult with an advanced solid tumor such as melanoma, head and neck, liver or kidney cancer. Sequencing used CD4+ or CD8+ T cells sorted from blood, obtained in a trial of the OX40 agonist ivuxolimab. This chain connects TRBV5-1 to TRBJ2-4, with TRBD1 as a possible D gene (5 bases). Here the CDR3 reads CASSLAFRGAANIQYF. The CDR3 DNA is TGCGCCAGCAGCTTGGCCTTCCGTGGGGCGGCAAACATTCAGTACTTC.